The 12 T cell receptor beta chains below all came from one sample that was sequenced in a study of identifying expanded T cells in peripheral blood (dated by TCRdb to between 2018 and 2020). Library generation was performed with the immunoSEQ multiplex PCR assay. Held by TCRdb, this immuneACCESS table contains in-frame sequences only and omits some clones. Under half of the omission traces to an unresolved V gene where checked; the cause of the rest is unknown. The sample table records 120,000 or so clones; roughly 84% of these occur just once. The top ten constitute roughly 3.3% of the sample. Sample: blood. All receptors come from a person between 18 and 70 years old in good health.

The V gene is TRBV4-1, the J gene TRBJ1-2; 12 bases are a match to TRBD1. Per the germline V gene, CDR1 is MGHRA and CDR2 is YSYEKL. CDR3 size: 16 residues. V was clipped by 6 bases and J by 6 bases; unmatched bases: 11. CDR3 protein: CASSHPPGQGANGYTF. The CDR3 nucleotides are TGCGCCAGCAGTCATCCACCGGGACAGGGGGCTAATGGCTACACCTTC.

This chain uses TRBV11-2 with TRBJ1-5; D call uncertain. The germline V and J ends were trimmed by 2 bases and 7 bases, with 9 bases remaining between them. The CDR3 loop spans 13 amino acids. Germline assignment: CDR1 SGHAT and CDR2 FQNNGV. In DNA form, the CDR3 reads TGTGCCAGCAGCTTAAATGGTGGCCAGCCCCAGCATTTT. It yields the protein CASSLNGGQPQHF.

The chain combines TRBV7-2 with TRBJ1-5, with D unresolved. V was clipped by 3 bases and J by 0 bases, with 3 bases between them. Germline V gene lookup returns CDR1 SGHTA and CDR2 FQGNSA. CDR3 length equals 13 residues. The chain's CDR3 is CASSFNSNQPQHF. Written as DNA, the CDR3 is TGTGCCAGCAGCTTTAATAGCAATCAGCCCCAGCATTTT.

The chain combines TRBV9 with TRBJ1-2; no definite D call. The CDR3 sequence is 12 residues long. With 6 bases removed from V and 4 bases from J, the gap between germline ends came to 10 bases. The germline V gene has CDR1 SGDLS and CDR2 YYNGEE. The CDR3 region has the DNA TGTGCCAGCATTCGGGGAACCTATGGCTACACCTTC. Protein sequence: CASIRGTYGYTF. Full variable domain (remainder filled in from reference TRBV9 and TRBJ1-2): DSGVTQTPKHLITATGQRVTLRCSPRSGDLSVYWYQQSLDQGLQFLIQYYNGEERAKGNILERFSAQQFPDLHSELNLSSLELGDSALYFCASIRGTYGYTFGSGTRLTVV.

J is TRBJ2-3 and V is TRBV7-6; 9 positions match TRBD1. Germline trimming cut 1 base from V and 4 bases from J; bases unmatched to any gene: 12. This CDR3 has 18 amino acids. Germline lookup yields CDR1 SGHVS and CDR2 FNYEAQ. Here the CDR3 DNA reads TGTGCCAGCAGCTTAGGGGACAGGGACAGGAGGAGCCCAGATACGCAGTATTTT. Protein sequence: CASSLGDRDRRSPDTQYF.

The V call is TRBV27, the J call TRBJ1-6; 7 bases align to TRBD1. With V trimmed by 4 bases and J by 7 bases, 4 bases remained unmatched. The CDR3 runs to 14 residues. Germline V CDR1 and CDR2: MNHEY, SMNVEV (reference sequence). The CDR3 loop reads CASSSPTGNSPLHF. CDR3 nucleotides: TGTGCCAGCAGTTCCCCGACAGGGAATTCACCCCTCCACTTT.

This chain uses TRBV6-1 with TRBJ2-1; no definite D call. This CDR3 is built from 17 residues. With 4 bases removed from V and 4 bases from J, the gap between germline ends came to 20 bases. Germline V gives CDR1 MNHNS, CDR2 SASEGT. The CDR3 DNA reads TGTGCCAGCAGTGCCCTCCTGGTTCTAGGTGGATACAATGAGCAGTTCTTC. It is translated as CASSALLVLGGYNEQFF.

DNA for the CDR3: TGTGCCAGCAGCGTAGCCTCCAGGGAGGTGGCCACAGATACGCAGTATTTT. It is translated as CASSVASREVATDTQYF. V is TRBV9 and J is TRBJ2-3, with D perhaps TRBD2 (6 bases). Trimming left V 0 bases short and J 2 bases short, with 16 bases between. Germline CDR1 and CDR2: SGDLS and YYNGEE. This CDR3 contains 17 residues.

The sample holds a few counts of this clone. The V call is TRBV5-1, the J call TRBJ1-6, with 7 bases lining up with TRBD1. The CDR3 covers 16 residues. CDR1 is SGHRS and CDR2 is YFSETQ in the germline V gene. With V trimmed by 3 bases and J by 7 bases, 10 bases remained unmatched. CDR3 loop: CASSYRHRGDNSPLHF. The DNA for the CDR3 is TGCGCCAGCAGCTACCGTCACAGGGGAGACAATTCACCCCTCCACTTT.

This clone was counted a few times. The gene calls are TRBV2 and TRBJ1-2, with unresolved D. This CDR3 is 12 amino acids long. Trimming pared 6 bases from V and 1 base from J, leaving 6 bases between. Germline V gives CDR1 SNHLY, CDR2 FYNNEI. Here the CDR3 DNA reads TGTGCCAGCAGAGGCATTAACTATGGCTACACCTTC. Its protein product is CASRGINYGYTF.

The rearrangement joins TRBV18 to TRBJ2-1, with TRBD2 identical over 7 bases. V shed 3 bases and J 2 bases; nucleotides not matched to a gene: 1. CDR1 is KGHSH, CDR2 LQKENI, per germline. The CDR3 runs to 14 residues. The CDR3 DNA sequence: TGTGCCAGCTCACCGGGGGGGGCCTACAATGAGCAGTTCTTC. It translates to CASSPGGAYNEQFF.

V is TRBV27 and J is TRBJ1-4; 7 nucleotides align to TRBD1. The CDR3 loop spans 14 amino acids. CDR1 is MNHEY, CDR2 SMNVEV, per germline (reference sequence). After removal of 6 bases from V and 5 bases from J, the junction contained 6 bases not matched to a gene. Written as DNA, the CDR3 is TGTGCCAGCAGCGACAGGGCGGGGAATGAAAAACTGTTTTTT. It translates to CASSDRAGNEKLFF.